This T cell receptor beta chain was identified during a study of shared clonotypes between healthy human individuals (dated by TCRdb to 2020 to 2021). With respect to the entire study: The cohort included three men and a couple of women between 18 and 49 years of age. Each donor's leukapheresis produced roughly between about 0.8 and 8.9 billion PBMCs. To estimate repertoire size and how much clonotype sharing occurs between individuals, the study deeply sequenced the blood TCR repertoires of roughly 5 healthy adults. For each donor, CD4 naive and CD4 memory were each run on three plates, CD8 naive on two plates, and CD8 memory on one plate. To increase sequencing depth and limit assay-specific biases, different laboratories used diverse techniques to prepare libraries and sequence TCR repertoires. The paper as a whole reports these results and caveats: Incomplete sequencing was indicated by rarefaction of sorted-subset datasets, despite the large sequencing depth. Estimated clonotype richness was generally larger for naive than for memory subsets. Higher generation probabilities were observed for clonotypes shared by all four sorted-subset donors than for non-shared clonotypes. Sampling was restricted to blood, and TCR repertoires in tissue are likely to differ from TCR repertoires in blood. When a few donors were compared, the shared fraction of clonotypes was about 5% for naive CD4, approximately 3.5% for naive CD8, more than 2% for memory CD4, and 0.35% to 0.4% for memory CD8. Based on pairwise subsampling, the degree of clonotype sharing among donors was expected to be affected by sequencing depth. Because the study included a small number of donors, the genetic and exposure-history diversity represented was limited.

CD8 naive samples were obtained by positive selection for CCR7 among CD45RO-negative cells, yielding a CD45RA+CCR7+ population from which TemRA cells were excluded. The donors were healthy, HIV-negative adults who had no recently reported acute infections or vaccinations. Only Caucasian adults living in Nashville, Tennessee, USA were represented among the donors. After blood collection by leukapheresis, PBMCs were isolated using Ficoll-Histopaque density gradient centrifugation and then cryopreserved in the vapor phase of liquid nitrogen. Analytical flow cytometry was used to check the purity and quantity of every magnetically sorted T cell population. Each sorted fraction had its genomic DNA isolated and then quantified by UV absorbance on a Nanodrop 2000c. TCR CDR3 regions were amplified from genomic DNA by multiplex PCR using the deep immunoSEQ assay. For each cell subset, the extracted genomic DNA was distributed evenly across all wells of several immunoSEQ 96-well plates, and each plate served as one replicate. For sorted subsets, each replicate PCR was loaded with 200 to 250 ng genomic DNA, equivalent to 30,000 or so T cell genomes. Purified libraries were measured with a Qubit 3.0 fluorometer, size-checked on a Bioanalyzer 2100, and measured again with the KAPA Library Quantification kit. Every immunoSEQ 96-well plate was sequenced on a dedicated single-read 150-cycle Illumina NextSeq 550 flow cell. Processing in the source paper ran as follows. Because the immunoSEQ output included only junctional sequences and no quality scores, the filtering could not be the same as the filtering used for full-length reads. To assign V/J genes and CDR3, sequences were annotated using PyIR, a Python wrapper for IgBLAST v1.9, with IMGT germline references. Reads with weak V/J assignments (E-value above 1e-6), missing CDR3, stop codons, out-of-frame junctions, or ambiguous translated residues were removed. V3J clonotypes were defined as sequences sharing an identical inferred V gene, J gene, and CDR3 amino acid sequence. Percentage overlap between repertoires was calculated by dividing the number of shared unique clonotypes by the size of the smaller repertoire. Repertoire richness was assessed with RTK rarefaction, the Chao1 estimator, and Recon v2.1 estimates of unobserved clonotypes. Generation probabilities were computed with OLGA for all TCRbeta clonotypes obtained by the gDNA method from four donors. Sourced from immuneACCESS, this table was stored by TCRdb with only in-frame sequences that have V and J called. A share of the clones is absent; for the studies checked, an unresolved V gene accounts for under half, and the remainder has no known explanation. V, J and clone size are taken as reported in that table, and D and trimming were inferred from the DNA itself. The sample profile shows over 2,000,000 clones; 90% to 95% of them were found once. Of the sample, 1.5% to 2% falls within the top ten clones.

As to this clone: This clone's antigen is unknown. No base quality values were provided; no much bigger clone lies one nucleotide off. This same CDR3 is encoded by further DNA sequences in the sample.

The sequencing sample was made of naive CD8+ T cells from PBMCs. According to the study, the label for this sample's cell subset or site signals: CD45RA+CCR7+. The sequence came from a man aged 18 to 29 in good health. Some clones in this sample may be carry-over from other donors' samples.

The sequenced DNA is TGTGCCAGCAGTGGACTAGCGGGAGGCTACGAGCAGTACTTC. This gives the protein CASSGLAGGYEQYF. Here the chain combines TRBV9 and TRBJ2-7, and TRBD2 matches 14 of the central bases. Reading the germline V gene gives CDR1 SGDLS and CDR2 YYNGEE. Trimming leaves V shorter by 5 bases and J shorter by 3 bases, with the junction holding 1 base beyond the gene matches. The CDR3 goes from the cysteine to the phenylalanine over 14 residues. The retained sequence is limited to the CDR3, 42 bases, with the frame set at the first base.